These 9 T cell receptor beta chains were sequenced from one sample in a study of beta chain features in type 1 diabetes. The study's findings and limits: Significant though moderate, a shortening of TCRB CDR3s appeared in all four CD4+ subsets of Type 1 diabetes patients.

Every isolated RNA sample was fully reverse transcribed, so sequencing captured expressed TCRB transcripts. Profiling relied on immunoSEQ multiplex PCR, and the TCRdb table lists in-frame clones only, not all of them. Seen here are 95,000 to 150,000 clones, over 15% observed once, and the top ten hold approximately 2.2%. Antigens for these TCRs are unknown. The sequencing input was central memory CD4+ T cells from blood. The receptors come from a man between 25 and 39 years old with type 1 diabetes.

The chain recombines TRBV7-9 with TRBJ2-5; D not certain. Germline V lookup: CDR1 SEHNR, CDR2 FQNEAQ (reference sequence). With 5 bases removed from V and 3 bases from J, the gap between germline ends came to 13 bases. The CDR3 has 14 residues. CDR3 sequence: CASSPPRTKETQYF. CDR3 in DNA: TGTGCCAGCAGCCCCCCGAGGACGAAAGAGACCCAGTACTTC. The full variable domain, rest sourced from reference TRBV7-9 and TRBJ2-5, is DTGVSQNPRHKITKRGQNVTFRCDPISEHNRLYWYRQTLGQGPEFLTYFQNEAQLEKSRLLSDRFSAERPKGSFSTLEIQRTEQGDSAMYLCASSPPRTKETQYFGPGTRLLVL.

This clone was detected only a few times. This sequence joins TRBV6-5 and TRBJ1-2; D possibly corresponds to TRBD1 (5 bases). Germline assignment: CDR1 MNHEY and CDR2 SVGAGI. Trimming removed 8 bases from V and 3 bases from J, with 7 bases in between. This CDR3 spans 11 amino acids. The CDR3 loop is CASEGHYGYTF. The CDR3 nucleotides are TGTGCCAGCGAGGGACACTATGGCTACACCTTC.

V is TRBV6-1 and J is TRBJ2-5; D not certain. The CDR3 is 13 residues long. The V gene's germline CDR1 is MNHNS and CDR2 SASEGT. V was cut by 5 bases and J by 4 bases, with 11 bases left in between. This chain's CDR3 is CASSPLSAETQYF. CDR3 nucleotides: TGTGCCAGCAGTCCCCTAAGTGCAGAGACCCAGTACTTC.

This clone has only a few counts. J is TRBJ1-2 and V is TRBV10-3, with D perhaps matching TRBD1 (6 bases). Trimming pared 11 bases from V and 8 bases from J, leaving 27 bases between. The CDR3 covers 15 residues. Looked up from germline, CDR1 is ENHRY and CDR2 is SYGVKD. The CDR3 loop reads CAAYEQGKTLVGYTF. CDR3 in DNA: TGTGCCGCCTATGAACAGGGTAAAACTTTAGTGGGCTACACCTTC.

The chain employs TRBV11-2 and TRBJ2-5; D gene ambiguous. Germline V gene sequence: CDR1 SGHAT, CDR2 FQNNGV. The ends were cut back, 5 bases at V and 5 bases at J, with 6 bases in the middle. The CDR3 is made up of 11 amino acids. CDR3 bases: TGTGCCAGCAGCCCCAGGGAGACCCAGTACTTC. Translated: CASSPRETQYF.

This clone has ten or more counts. The J gene is TRBJ2-7, the V gene TRBV5-6; a possible D gene is TRBD1 (5 bases). The CDR3 totals 16 residues. V lost 3 bases and J 7 bases, leaving 23 bases between the germline ends. The germline gives CDR1 SGHDT, CDR2 YYEEEE. Here the CDR3 reads CASSSPFGRELGEQYF. The CDR3 nucleotides read TGTGCCAGCAGCTCCCCGTTCGGCAGGGAATTAGGAGAGCAGTACTTC.

The rearrangement uses TRBV10-3 and TRBJ1-1, with D possibly being TRBD1 (5 bases). The V end lost 0 bases, the J end lost 7 bases, and 6 bases lay between the germline ends. The CDR3 contains 12 residues. Germline V gene lookup returns CDR1 ENHRY and CDR2 SYGVKD. The CDR3 loop is CAISESQGEAFF. The CDR3 nucleotides are TGTGCCATCAGTGAGTCCCAGGGTGAAGCTTTCTTT.

A few counts support this clone. The gene calls are TRBV6-1 and TRBJ2-1, with D maybe TRBD1 (5 bases). The CDR3 consists of 14 residues. CDR1 is MNHNS, CDR2 SASEGT, per germline. V shed 1 base and J shed 14 bases, with 18 bases lying between them. The CDR3 DNA reads as TGTGCCAGCAGTGAAGAATTCATCAGGGCCCAAGAGTTCTTC. Its protein product is CASSEEFIRAQEFF.

This clone was observed a few times. The genes are TRBV28 and TRBJ1-2; D not resolved. This CDR3 has 11 residues. V lost 6 bases and J 7 bases, leaving 9 bases between the germline ends. Germline V gene lookup returns CDR1 MDHEN and CDR2 SYDVKM. The CDR3 loop is CASSPLTGYTF. The CDR3 coding sequence is TGTGCCAGCAGCCCTTTGACTGGCTACACCTTC.